The 10 T cell receptor beta chains below come from one sample, sequenced in a study of blood T cell repertoires in COVID-19. The data were produced by immunoSEQ multiplex PCR, yet TCRdb's version contains in-frame clones alone and is incomplete. The table lists 150,000 to 200,000 clones, around nine tenths of them singletons. Sequenced material: peripheral blood. Source of these receptors: a woman aged 80 or older with COVID-19, enrolled during active disease.

This clone was recorded once. The rearrangement links TRBV7-2 to TRBJ1-5, with TRBD1 identical over 8 bases. The CDR3 is 16 amino acids. V trimming: 6 bases; J trimming: 2 bases; junction bases outside the gene matches: 9. Germline CDR1 is SGHTA and CDR2 is FQGNSA. CDR3 coding DNA: TGTGCCAGCAGTCGCAGGGCGGGACAGGGCAATCAGCCCCAGCATTTT. Translation: CASSRRAGQGNQPQHF.

In the case of this clone: A junction boundary mismatches the germline segment, possibly from a read error. The chain has TRBV6-2 or TRBV6-3 and TRBJ2-3, with 9 bases identical to TRBD2. Germline CDR1 reads MNHEY; CDR2 reads SVGEGT. The CDR3 totals 17 residues. The CDR3 nucleotides read TGTGCCAGCAGTTACTCTTTGCGGGAGGGAGACACAGATACGCAGTTTTTT. Amino acid sequence: CASSYSLREGDTDTQFF.

V and J are TRBV4-3 and TRBJ2-3, with a tentative D call TRBD1 (6 bases). CDR1 and CDR2 from the germline V gene are LGHNA and YSLEER. There are 18 residues in the CDR3. Trimming took off 0 bases at V and 0 bases at J, with 16 bases between the two ends. This CDR3 reads CASSQEWVRDTSTDTQYF. The CDR3 nucleotides read TGCGCCAGCAGCCAAGAGTGGGTCAGGGACACCAGCACAGATACGCAGTATTTT.

The V call is TRBV6-6, the J call TRBJ1-4; maybe TRBD1 (5 bases). V dropped 4 bases and J dropped 7 bases, with 13 bases sitting between them. Germline V gene data show CDR1 as MNHNY and CDR2 as SVGAGI (reference sequence). The length of the CDR3 is 14 residues. The CDR3 sequence: CASSFSGGGEKLFF. In DNA, the CDR3 is TGTGCCAGCAGTTTCAGCGGGGGTGGTGAAAAACTGTTTTTT.

The V gene is TRBV5-4, the J gene TRBJ1-3, with 7 bases lining up with TRBD1. The CDR3 sequence is 14 residues long. Germline V gene sequence: CDR1 SGHNT, CDR2 YYREEE (reference sequence). Losses at the gene ends were 2 bases for V and 2 bases for J; bases not matched to a gene: 1. The CDR3 is CASSLQGPGNTIYF. The CDR3 DNA follows: TGTGCCAGCAGCTTACAGGGGCCTGGAAACACCATATATTTT.

The rearrangement uses TRBV5-1 and TRBJ2-7, with a tentative D call TRBD1 (8 bases). This CDR3 comprises 14 residues. The V end was cut by 4 bases, the J end by 2 bases, with 13 bases between. Germline values: CDR1 SGHRS, CDR2 YFSETQ. This CDR3 is CASSETGGAYEQYF. DNA for the CDR3: TGCGCCAGCAGCGAAACAGGGGGGGCCTACGAGCAGTACTTC.

V and J are TRBV4-1 and TRBJ2-7; 7 nucleotides match TRBD1. The CDR3 extends over 15 amino acids. Germline V gene sequence: CDR1 MGHRA, CDR2 YSYEKL. The trim removed 2 bases at V and 3 bases at J, leaving 7 bases unmatched. CDR3 bases: TGCGCCAGCAGCCAACAGGGACAGATTATCTACGAGCAGTACTTC. It is translated as CASSQQGQIIYEQYF.

This clone was observed a handful of times. V gene TRBV29-1 combines with J gene TRBJ2-7; D might be TRBD1 (5 bases). The germline V and J ends were trimmed by 6 bases and 0 bases, with 18 bases remaining between them. Per germline, CDR1 SQVTM and CDR2 ANQGSEA. This CDR3 is built from 15 residues. This CDR3 is CSVRMGLSSSYEQYF. In DNA, the CDR3 is TGCAGCGTGCGGATGGGGCTCTCGAGCTCCTACGAGCAGTACTTC.

The CDR3: CASSVVTQGVGTSGRETQYF. As DNA, the CDR3 is TGTGCCAGCAGCGTAGTAACCCAGGGGGTAGGGACTAGCGGTAGAGAGACCCAGTACTTC. The chain couples TRBV9 to TRBJ2-5, with 11 bases aligning to TRBD2. J gave up 4 bases and V 0 bases, and 17 bases lay outside the gene matches. The germline V gene encodes CDR1 SGDLS and CDR2 YYNGEE. The length of the CDR3 is 20 residues.

A few counts support this clone. The gene calls are TRBV5-1 and TRBJ2-2, with 8 bases lining up with TRBD1. This CDR3 contains 17 residues. Germline assignment: CDR1 SGHRS and CDR2 YFSETQ. The ends lost 1 base at V and 4 bases at J; junction bases unmatched: 9. The CDR3 nucleotides read TGCGCCAGCAGCTTGTCTGCAGGGGGCCATAGCACCGGGGAGCTGTTTTTT. Protein sequence: CASSLSAGGHSTGELFF.